Listed below are T cell receptor beta chains from one sample, sequenced in a study of blood T cell repertoires in COVID-19. Libraries were prepared by immunoSEQ multiplex PCR; TCRdb keeps only in-frame clonotypes and omits some of them. The table shows approximately 200,000 clones, with roughly 88% occurring only once. The sequencing sample was made of peripheral blood. These receptor sequences come from a human donor with active or convalescent COVID-19. The donor label of this sample is uncertain. Each CDR3 is given with its conserved first and last residue. The order of the fields is J gene, clone size, V gene, D gene, CDR3 DNA, CDR3 protein. The D gene is left open where the match is weak. Where a row states a size, it is once, few, many or the class of an expanded clone; other rows omit it.

TRBJ1-4	NA	TRBV5-4	NA	TGTGCCAGCAGCTTCGGCACAGGGAATGAAAAACTGTTTTTT	CASSFGTGNEKLFF
TRBJ2-7	NA	TRBV6-1	NA	TGTGCCAGCAGTGAGGCCTCTCTAGCTCCCGAGCAGTACTTC	CASSEASLAPEQYF
TRBJ1-5	NA	TRBV4-2	NA	TGTGCCAGCAGCCAAGATTCGTCGCAGCCCCAGCATTTT	CASSQDSSQPQHF
TRBJ1-5	once	TRBV28	NA	TGTGCCAGCAGTTTATCCGGCGGGCGCGGAATAATAGACAATCAGCCCCAGCATTTT	CASSLSGGRGIIDNQPQHF
TRBJ2-2	few	TRBV2	TRBD2	TGTGCCAGCACGGGGGGGATCACCGGGGAGCTGTTTTTT	CASTGGITGELFF
TRBJ2-2	NA	TRBV29-1	NA	TGCAGCGTTGTTGGGGGGGGCAACACCGGGGAGCTGTTTTTT	CSVVGGGNTGELFF
TRBJ1-2	NA	TRBV9	NA	TGTGCCAGCAGCCCCCTTCATGGCTTCTATGGCTACACCTTC	CASSPLHGFYGYTF
TRBJ1-6	NA	TRBV6-5	NA	TGTGCCAGCACCCTCGGCTCCTATAATTCACCCCTCCACTTT	CASTLGSYNSPLHF
TRBJ2-7	NA	TRBV5-5	TRBD2	TGTGCCAGCAGCTCTCGGACAGGCGGCGGGACTAGCGAAATCTACGAGCAGTACTTC	CASSSRTGGGTSEIYEQYF
TRBJ2-7	NA	TRBV30	NA	TGTGCCTGGAGCCCCTGGCGGGATACCTTCTACGAGCAGTACTTC	CAWSPWRDTFYEQYF
TRBJ2-7	few	TRBV5-6	NA	TGTGCCAGCAGCTACAGAGGGGGATACGAGCAGTACTTC	CASSYRGGYEQYF
TRBJ2-5	NA	TRBV2	NA	TGTGCCAGTGTGAGCAAGGCGGGCTTACAAGAGACCCAGTACTTC	CASVSKAGLQETQYF